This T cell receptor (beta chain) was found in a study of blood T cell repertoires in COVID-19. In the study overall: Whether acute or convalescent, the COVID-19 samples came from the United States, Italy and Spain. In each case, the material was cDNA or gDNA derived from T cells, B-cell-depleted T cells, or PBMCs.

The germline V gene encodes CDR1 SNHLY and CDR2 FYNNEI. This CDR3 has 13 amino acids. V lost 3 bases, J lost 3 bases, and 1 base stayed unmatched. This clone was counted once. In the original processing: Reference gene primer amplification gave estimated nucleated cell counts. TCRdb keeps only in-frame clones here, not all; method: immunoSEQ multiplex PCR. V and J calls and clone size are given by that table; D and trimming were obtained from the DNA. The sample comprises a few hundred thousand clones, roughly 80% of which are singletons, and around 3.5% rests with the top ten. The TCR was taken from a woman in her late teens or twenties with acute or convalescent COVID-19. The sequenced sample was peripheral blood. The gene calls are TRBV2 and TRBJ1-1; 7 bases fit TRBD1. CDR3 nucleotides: TGTGCCAGCAGTGACCAGGGGGACACTGAAGCTTTCTTT. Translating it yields CASSDQGDTEAFF.